These 7 T cell receptor beta chains were sequenced from one sample in a study of blood T cells in healthy people across ages (dated by TCRdb to the mid-2010s). Receptor libraries were prepared by 5' RACE. TCRdb names Illumina HiSeq 2500 as the instrument used. A second PCR of about 6 to 11 cycles was performed with a sample-barcoded 5' primer and a J-beta primer mix. TCRdb reran the public reads through fastp at Q25 and MiXCR, keeping productive beta chains. When rows share a CDR3 protein, they turn into one entry using the most common DNA and genes. The sample table holds about 1.4 million distinct CDR3 sequences, of which roughly 60% were seen once. About 6.3% of the sample is in the top ten clones. Sample: blood. The source is a man younger than 35 in good health.

This chain uses TRBV29-1 with TRBJ2-1; D call uncertain. The CDR3 has 12 amino acids. Germline CDR1 is SQVTM and CDR2 is ANQGSEA. Trimming took off 5 bases at V and 9 bases at J, with 14 bases between the two ends. The CDR3 bases are TGCAGCGTTCGGAGCTTAGTGGGTGAGCAGTTCTTC. Translated, it gives CSVRSLVGEQFF.

This clonotype was detected a few times. The chain links TRBV2 to TRBJ1-3, with 8 positions matching TRBD1. The ends lost 2 bases at V and 0 bases at J; junction bases unmatched: 6. This CDR3 comprises 17 residues. Germline-derived CDR1 and CDR2 are SNHLY and FYNNEI. This CDR3 is CASSESGTGYSGNTIYF. CDR3 DNA sequence: TGTGCCAGCAGTGAATCCGGGACAGGATACTCTGGAAACACCATATATTTT.

This clonotype has only a few counts. The chain links TRBV12-3 or TRBV12-4 to TRBJ2-7; D is tentatively TRBD1 or TRBD2 (5 bases each). V shed 7 bases and J shed 0 bases, with 13 bases lying between them. This CDR3 comprises 14 residues. This CDR3 is CASTHGTGSYEQYF. CDR3 sequence (DNA): TGTGCCAGCACCCATGGGACGGGCTCCTACGAGCAGTACTTC.

This chain links TRBV27 with TRBJ2-7; 9 nucleotides match TRBD2. The end of the DNA fits TRBJ2-5 better, so the J call may be wrong. Germline V gene lookup returns CDR1 MNHEY and CDR2 SMNVEV (reference sequence). The CDR3 length is 18 residues. The CDR3 region is CASSLSRGGGANWETQYF. DNA for the CDR3: TGTGCCAGCAGTTTATCCCGAGGCGGGGGGGCTAATTGGGAGACCCAGTACTTC.

This chain links TRBV30 with TRBJ2-7; TRBD2 matches 13 bases. CDR1 is GTSNPN and CDR2 is SVGIG in the germline V gene (reference sequence). With 4 bases clipped from V and 7 bases from J, the junction kept 4 bases outside the gene matches. The CDR3 runs to 13 residues. The chain's CDR3 is CAWKLAGGREQYF. The CDR3 DNA reads TGTGCCTGGAAACTAGCGGGAGGGAGGGAGCAGTACTTC.

With respect to this clonotype: A junction boundary mismatches the germline segment, possibly from a read error. The V call is TRBV20-1, the J call TRBJ2-6, with D possibly being TRBD1 or TRBD2 (5 bases each). The CDR3 totals 16 residues. Germline V gene lookup returns CDR1 DFQATT and CDR2 SNEGSKA (reference sequence). The CDR3 nucleotides are TGCAGTGCTAGAGATGAACGGCCCCCCGGGGCCAACATCCTGACTTTC. As protein: CSARDERPPGANILTF.

Worth noting for this clonotype: This may be a read error: a much more frequent sequence differs by one nucleotide. The chain joins TRBV7-8 to TRBJ2-3; D is uncertain. Germline V gene sequence: CDR1 SGHVS, CDR2 FQNEAQ. The CDR3 loop spans 15 amino acids. CDR3 sequence reads: CASSSLVAGTDTEYF. In nucleotides, the CDR3 is TGTGCCAGCAGCTCCCTGGTCGCAGGCACAGATACGGAGTATTTT. The full variable domain, rest sourced from reference TRBV7-8 and TRBJ2-3, is GAGVSQSPRYKVAKRGQDVALRCDPISGHVSLFWYQQALGQGPEFLTYFQNEAQLDKSGLPSDRFFAERPEGSVSTLKIQRTQQEDSAVYLCASSSLVAGTDTEYFGPGTRLTVL.